Listed below are T cell receptor beta chains from one sample, sequenced in a study of blood T cell repertoires in COVID-19. Here immunoSEQ multiplex PCR was the method, and the copy in TCRdb shows in-frame clones only, minus some. The sample has some 70,000 clones; about 86% are singletons. Sequenced input: peripheral blood. The receptors derive from a middle-aged man with COVID-19, enrolled during active disease. Both conserved end residues are part of each CDR3. The D gene is left open where the match is weak. Some rows have no size entry. The others give once, few or many, or a class for an expanded clone.

TRBD1	TRBV6-1	TRBJ2-7	-	16	CASSEGSTGISYEQYF	TGTGCCAGCAGCGAAGGGTCGACAGGGATTTCCTACGAGCAGTACTTC
-	TRBV28	TRBJ2-1	-	14	CASSLAVEVNEQFF	TGTGCCAGCAGTCTGGCGGTCGAGGTCAATGAGCAGTTCTTC
TRBD1	TRBV6-6	TRBJ2-7	-	15	CASRGSDRGTYEQYF	TGTGCCAGCAGGGGGTCGGACAGGGGCACCTACGAGCAGTACTTC
TRBD1	TRBV30	TRBJ1-6	-	14	CASRPTGGNSPLHF	TGTGCCTCCCGACCGACAGGGGGTAATTCACCCCTCCACTTT
TRBD2	TRBV10-3	TRBJ2-2	once	16	CAISKTSGGPTGELFF	TGTGCCATCAGTAAGACTAGCGGGGGGCCCACCGGGGAGCTGTTTTTT
TRBD2	TRBV14	TRBJ2-1	-	15	CASSLQGLAGLEQFF	TGTGCCAGCAGCCTCCAGGGACTAGCGGGGCTTGAGCAGTTCTTC
TRBD2	TRBV2	TRBJ2-3	-	14	CASSIAGRTDTQYF	TGTGCCAGCAGTATAGCGGGGCGCACAGATACGCAGTATTTT
TRBD1	TRBV10-3	TRBJ2-6	-	14	CAIRQGAGANVLTF	TGTGCCATCAGACAGGGGGCTGGGGCCAACGTCCTGACTTTC
-	TRBV27	TRBJ2-2	-	13	CASSNRVTGELFF	TGTGCCAGCAGCAACAGGGTTACCGGGGAGCTGTTTTTT
-	TRBV12-3/TRBV12-4	TRBJ1-1	-	13	CASSQGQGTEAFF	TGTGCCAGCAGTCAGGGGCAGGGGACTGAAGCTTTCTTT
-	TRBV4-1	TRBJ2-3	once	16	CASSQDDRPGTDTQYF	TGCGCCAGCAGCCAGGATGACAGGCCTGGCACAGATACGCAGTATTTT
TRBD1	TRBV5-8	TRBJ2-5	-	14	CASSQGQGLETQYF	TGTGCCAGCAGCCAGGGACAGGGGTTGGAGACCCAGTACTTC
TRBD1	TRBV6-5	TRBJ1-4	-	12	CARSAGGEKLFF	TGTGCCAGATCGGCAGGGGGAGAAAAACTGTTTTTT
TRBD2	TRBV3-1/TRBV3-2	TRBJ2-1	-	15	CASSQSSGVGNEQFF	TGTGCCAGCAGTCAATCTAGCGGGGTAGGCAATGAGCAGTTCTTC
-	TRBV5-1	TRBJ2-1	-	15	CASSLFTGLYNEQFF	TGCGCCAGCAGCTTATTTACAGGGTTGTACAATGAGCAGTTCTTC
-	TRBV5-1	TRBJ2-1	few	14	CASSLVMGGNEQFF	TGCGCCAGCAGCTTGGTTATGGGAGGAAATGAGCAGTTCTTC
-	TRBV5-1	TRBJ2-7	-	14	CASSLGRPSYEQYF	TGCGCCAGCAGCTTAGGCAGGCCGTCCTACGAGCAGTACTTC
TRBD1	TRBV4-1	TRBJ1-1	-	16	CASSWDSQNMNTEAFF	TGCGCCAGCAGCTGGGACAGTCAGAACATGAACACTGAAGCTTTCTTT
-	TRBV4-1	TRBJ1-5	few	15	CASSLRSGENQPQHF	TGCGCCAGCAGCCTGCGATCAGGGGAGAATCAGCCCCAGCATTTT
-	TRBV28	TRBJ1-5	-	15	CASSPRDIRNQPQHF	TGTGCCAGCAGTCCCCGGGACATCCGGAATCAGCCCCAGCATTTT
TRBD1	TRBV6-1	TRBJ1-2	-	18	CASSEAHEPGQGYYGYTF	TGTGCCAGCAGTGAAGCGCACGAGCCAGGACAGGGGTACTATGGCTACACCTTC
TRBD1	TRBV27	TRBJ2-1	-	14	CATAGTGGLNEQFF	TGTGCCACCGCCGGGACAGGGGGCCTGAATGAGCAGTTCTTC
-	TRBV24-1	TRBJ1-4	-	15	CATSDPLGANEKLFF	TGTGCCACCAGTGACCCGCTAGGCGCTAATGAAAAACTGTTTTTT
-	TRBV18	TRBJ1-1	-	15	CASSLHREMNTEAFF	TGTGCCAGCTCGCTCCACAGGGAAATGAACACTGAAGCTTTCTTT
-	TRBV9	TRBJ1-3	-	16	CASSVGNTNSGNTIYF	TGTGCCAGCAGCGTAGGTAACACCAACTCTGGAAACACCATATATTTT
-	TRBV5-5	TRBJ2-3	-	12	CASSLGGTTQYF	TGTGCCAGCAGCTTGGGAGGAACTACGCAGTATTTT